A single TCR beta chain is shown here with its context. Cells sorted as Tregs were CD4+, CD25+ and CD127-/low. The CDR3 runs to 12 residues. CDR1 is SGHNT and CDR2 is YYREEE in the germline V gene (reference sequence). The ends were cut back, 4 bases at V and 7 bases at J, with 9 bases in the middle. Constant-region reverse primers amplified full-length variable regions, followed by semi-nested Nested Universal Primer A PCR. TCRdb passed the 5' RACE reads through MiXCR, listing each CDR3 protein once. The table records approximately 50,000 distinct CDR3 sequences, about a fifth of them present only once.

Sequenced input: tumor-infiltrating Tregs sorted from the breast tumor. The receptor was isolated from a female donor with breast cancer. The chain joins TRBV5-4 to TRBJ2-1; TRBD2 might be the D (6 bases). The CDR3 region is CASSPGGNEQFF. CDR3 nucleotides: TGTGCCAGCAGCCCTGGGGGGAATGAGCAGTTCTTC.